The rows below give T cell receptor beta chains drawn from one sample of a study of T cell changes during pregnancy in multiple sclerosis. The method was immunoSEQ multiplex PCR; TCRdb's version includes in-frame clones alone and lacks a portion of them. The data hold under 95,000 clones, with about 93% observed a single time. The material was peripheral blood, obtained in the second trimester of pregnancy. These TCRs come from a female donor in good health, enrolled as a control in a pregnancy study. CDR3s include the opening cysteine and the closing phenylalanine or tryptophan. The order of the fields is D gene, clone size, J gene, V gene, CDR3 DNA, CDR3 protein. The D gene is left open where the match is weak. Part of the rows lack a size; the others show once, few, many or a class for expanded clones.

TRBD2,few,TRBJ2-2,TRBV19,TGTGCCAGTAGTATAGGACTAGCGGGAGAGGGAACCGGGGAGCTGTTTTTT,CASSIGLAGEGTGELFF
.,.,TRBJ2-1,TRBV7-7,TGTGCTAGCAGCTCCCAGGGGGGTGAGCAGTTCTTC,CASSSQGGEQFF
.,.,TRBJ2-7,TRBV5-1,TGCGCCAGCAGCTTACTTCAGGGTGAGGACGAGCAGTACTTC,CASSLLQGEDEQYF
.,.,TRBJ2-7,TRBV11-2,TGTGCCAGCAGCCATAAGGCACGCGGAAGGTTCTACGAGCAGTACTTC,CASSHKARGRFYEQYF
TRBD1,.,TRBJ2-7,TRBV7-2,TGTGCCAGCAGCCCCGGGACAGGGGTACCCTACGAGCAGTACTTC,CASSPGTGVPYEQYF
.,.,TRBJ2-1,TRBV6-5,TGTGCCAGCAGTTACCAGGCTAACGCAGGCTACAATGAGCAGTTCTTC,CASSYQANAGYNEQFF
.,.,TRBJ2-3,TRBV7-8,TGTGCCAGCAGCAGCGCACGGGTTAACACAGATACGCAGTATTTT,CASSSARVNTDTQYF
TRBD1,.,TRBJ1-5,TRBV6-1,TGTGCCAGCAGTGCCCGAGGGACAGGGGCTAATCAGCCCCAGCATTTT,CASSARGTGANQPQHF
TRBD2,.,TRBJ2-7,TRBV7-2,TGTGCCAGCAGCGCGACTAGCGGCCTTACCTACGAGCAGTACTTC,CASSATSGLTYEQYF
.,.,TRBJ2-3,TRBV11-2,TGTGCCAGCAGCCCGGTTCGGGGCACAGATACGCAGTATTTT,CASSPVRGTDTQYF
.,once,TRBJ2-3,TRBV5-1,TGCGCCAGCACCCTTGCAGGGACTAGCACAGATACGCAGTATTTT,CASTLAGTSTDTQYF
TRBD1,few,TRBJ1-2,TRBV19,TGTGCCAGTACTCGATCCCCGGGACAGGGTTACTATGGCTACACCTTC,CASTRSPGQGYYGYTF
.,.,TRBJ2-6,TRBV28,TGTGCCAGCACCTTAGGAAGACAGAGCTCTGGGGCCAACGTCCTGACTTTC,CASTLGRQSSGANVLTF
.,.,TRBJ1-5,TRBV5-1,TGCGCCAGCAGCTTGGTTCCCGGCGGTCAGCCCCAGCATTTT,CASSLVPGGQPQHF
TRBD1,.,TRBJ2-7,TRBV28,TGTGCCAGCAGTTTGTCCGGGACAGGGATATACGAGCAGTACTTC,CASSLSGTGIYEQYF
.,.,TRBJ2-2,TRBV2,TGTGCCAGCAATGGCTGGGAGGCCGGGGAGCTGTTTTTT,CASNGWEAGELFF
.,.,TRBJ1-2,TRBV10-3,TGTGCCATCAGTAGCGCAGGGGATAACTATGGCTACACCTTC,CAISSAGDNYGYTF
.,.,TRBJ1-5,TRBV28,TGTGCCAGCAGTTTAGGCCGGGGGAGGCAGCCCCAGCATTTT,CASSLGRGRQPQHF
TRBD2,.,TRBJ2-7,TRBV2,TGTGCCAGTACCAGGGGCACTAGCGGAGCATACGAGCAGTACTTC,CASTRGTSGAYEQYF
.,.,TRBJ2-4,TRBV28,TGTGCCAGCAGTCCAACAAGTCTGGCAAACCTAGCCAAAAACATTCAGTACTTC,CASSPTSLANLAKNIQYF
TRBD2,.,TRBJ2-7,TRBV15,TGTGCCACCAGCAGAGATCGAGGACTAGCGGCTTACGAGCAGTACTTC,CATSRDRGLAAYEQYF
TRBD2,.,TRBJ2-3,TRBV5-1,TGCGCCACCCAGCGGCGTGCGGGAGGGGCAGATACGCAGTATTTT,CATQRRAGGADTQYF
.,.,TRBJ1-4,TRBV6-1,TGTGCCAGCAGTCTGCGGCCCCCCGAAAAACTGTTTTTT,CASSLRPPEKLFF
.,once,TRBJ2-5,TRBV5-1,TGCGCCAGCAGCTTGCCCGACAGCGGGGAGACCCAGTACTTC,CASSLPDSGETQYF
.,.,TRBJ2-1,TRBV27,TGTGCCAGCAGGACTAATGAGCAGTTCTTC,CASRTNEQFF
TRBD1,.,TRBJ1-3,TRBV4-1,TGCGCCACTTCACAGGGGTTCGCTGGAAACACCATATATTTT,CATSQGFAGNTIYF
.,.,TRBJ2-2,TRBV2,TGTGCCAGCAGTGTTCGACAGGTGGGCTCCGGGGAGCTGTTTTTT,CASSVRQVGSGELFF
TRBD2,once,TRBJ2-5,TRBV2,TGTGCCAGCAGGGACCTAGGAGCGGGAGGGGAGACCCAGTACTTC,CASRDLGAGGETQYF